This T cell receptor (beta chain) was recovered during a study of T cell repertoires in cytomegalovirus infection. Study-level background: The public TCR beta signatures pointed to both CMV infection and matching HLA type.

Germline CDR1 MDHEN, CDR2 SYDVKM. J gave up 3 bases and V 6 bases, and 8 bases lay outside the gene matches. The CDR3 extends over 16 amino acids. There are a few counts of this clonotype. Its antigen is unknown. TCRdb independently ran MiXCR on the reads; one entry per CDR3 protein. The table shows about 770,000 distinct CDR3 sequences, with roughly 29% occurring only once. This specimen was cultured CD8+ T cells from PBMCs, taken from culture after CMV antigen stimulation. The chain has TRBV28 and TRBJ2-1; 10 nucleotides agree with TRBD1. This clonotype originated in a human donor in good health (CMV status not recorded). Some clones in this sample may be carry-over from other donors' samples. The CDR3 loop reads CASSPETGGLYNEQFF. The CDR3, as DNA: TGTGCCAGCAGCCCGGAGACAGGGGGCCTCTACAATGAGCAGTTCTTC.